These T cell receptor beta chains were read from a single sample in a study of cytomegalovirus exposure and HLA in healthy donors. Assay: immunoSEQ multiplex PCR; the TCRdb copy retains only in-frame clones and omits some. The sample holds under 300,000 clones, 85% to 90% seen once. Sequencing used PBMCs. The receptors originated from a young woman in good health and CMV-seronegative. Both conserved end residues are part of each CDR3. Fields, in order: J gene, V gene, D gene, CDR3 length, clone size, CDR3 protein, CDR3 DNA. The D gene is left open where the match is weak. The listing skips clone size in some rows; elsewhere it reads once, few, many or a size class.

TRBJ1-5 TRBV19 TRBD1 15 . CASSPMTGRLQPQHF TGTGCCAGTAGTCCTATGACAGGGCGGCTTCAGCCCCAGCATTTT
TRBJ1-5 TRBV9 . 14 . CASSVAGGDQPQHF TGTGCCAGCAGCGTAGCGGGGGGTGATCAGCCCCAGCATTTT
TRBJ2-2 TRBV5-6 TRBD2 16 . CASRSLAGRTTGELFF TGTGCCAGCCGCTCGCTAGCGGGACGGACCACCGGGGAGCTGTTTTTT
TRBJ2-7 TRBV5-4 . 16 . CASSSAGQRITYEQYF TGTGCCAGCAGCTCGGCGGGACAGAGGATTACCTACGAGCAGTACTTC
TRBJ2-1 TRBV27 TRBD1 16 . CASSRHPGQGYNEQFF TGTGCCAGCAGTCGCCATCCGGGACAGGGATACAATGAGCAGTTCTTC
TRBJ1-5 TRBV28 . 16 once CASASATASYQGPQHF TGTGCCAGCGCCTCGGCAACAGCGTCTTACCAGGGGCCCCAGCATTTT
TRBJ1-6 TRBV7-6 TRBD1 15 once CASSLGQGQNSPLHF TGTGCCAGCAGCCTTGGACAGGGACAAAATTCACCCCTCCACTTT
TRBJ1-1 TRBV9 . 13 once CASSVGFRAEAFF TGTGCCAGCAGCGTAGGGTTCCGCGCTGAAGCTTTCTTT
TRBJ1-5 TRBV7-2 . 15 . CASSLLPDSNQPQHF TGTGCCAGCAGCTTACTCCCCGACTCCAATCAGCCCCAGCATTTT
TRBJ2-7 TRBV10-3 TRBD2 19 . CAISAGGAGKGIKSYEQYF TGTGCCATCAGTGCCGGGGGGGCTGGGAAGGGAATCAAATCCTACGAGCAGTACTTC
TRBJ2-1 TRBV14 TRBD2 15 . CASVKSGGPHNEQFF TGTGCCAGCGTAAAAAGCGGGGGGCCCCACAATGAGCAGTTCTTC
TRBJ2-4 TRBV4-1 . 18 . CASSPLRTSWAAKNIQYF TGCGCCAGCAGTCCACTTCGAACAAGTTGGGCGGCCAAAAACATTCAGTACTTC
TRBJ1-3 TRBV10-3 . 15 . CAISESGSGGNTIYF TGTGCCATCAGTGAGTCGGGGAGCGGGGGAAACACCATATATTTT
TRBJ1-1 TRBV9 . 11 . CASSALTEAFF TGTGCCAGCAGCGCCCTCACTGAAGCTTTCTTT
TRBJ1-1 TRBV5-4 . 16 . CASSPVLPTVNTEAFF TGTGCCAGCAGCCCGGTCCTACCGACAGTGAACACTGAAGCTTTCTTT
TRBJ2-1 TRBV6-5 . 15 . CASSFRVFSYNEQFF TGTGCCAGCAGTTTTCGGGTCTTCTCCTACAATGAGCAGTTCTTC
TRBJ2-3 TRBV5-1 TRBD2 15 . CASSARGGETDTQYF TGCGCCAGCAGCGCCCGGGGGGGCGAGACAGATACGCAGTATTTT
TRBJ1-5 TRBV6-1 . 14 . CASSQREGSNPQHF TGTGCCAGCAGTCAAAGGGAGGGGAGCAATCCCCAGCATTTT
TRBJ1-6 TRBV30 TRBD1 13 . CAWGTALNSPLHF TGTGCCTGGGGGACAGCCTTAAATTCACCCCTCCACTTT